Following are 20 T cell receptor beta chains from one sample sequenced in a study of cytomegalovirus exposure and HLA in healthy donors. PCR amplification relied on 60 Vbeta primers (plus 13 Jbeta primers). Sequencing used immunoSEQ multiplex PCR; TCRdb keeps in-frame clones, though not all of them. The sample gives under 150,000 clones, roughly 77% of which show up once; 5.5% to 7.5% is in the top ten. Sequences were obtained from PBMCs. Every receptor here comes from a woman in her 40s in good health and CMV-seropositive.

V gene TRBV4-3 combines with J gene TRBJ2-5, with D unresolved. The CDR3 sequence is 14 residues long. Germline CDR1 and CDR2: LGHNA and YSLEER. V lost 0 bases to trimming and J lost 5 bases, with 10 bases between them. The CDR3 sequence is CASSQDRQAETQYF. The CDR3 DNA follows: TGCGCCAGCAGCCAAGATAGGCAGGCCGAGACCCAGTACTTC.

In its sample, this clone was seen a few times. The chain is built from TRBV14 and TRBJ1-1, with a tentative D call TRBD1 (5 bases). The CDR3 has 14 amino acids. Germline assignment: CDR1 SGHDN and CDR2 FVKESK. V dropped 1 base and J dropped 9 bases, with 15 bases sitting between them. The CDR3 nucleotides are TGTGCCAGCAGCCAAGTTGGAGGGGAAAGGAAAGCTTTCTTT. Residues: CASSQVGGERKAFF.

The V call is TRBV7-2, the J call TRBJ1-4; 9 bases line up with TRBD1. The CDR3 loop spans 18 amino acids. Germline CDR1 SGHTA, CDR2 FQGNSA. J was trimmed by 4 bases and V by 5 bases; bases with no gene match: 14. DNA of the CDR3: TGTGCCAGCAGCCCCCGGTGGGACAGGGTAGGCAATAATGAAAAACTGTTTTTT. It specifies CASSPRWDRVGNNEKLFF. Looking up the rest from reference TRBV7-2 and TRBJ1-4 gives the full variable domain: GAGVSQSPSNKVTEKGKDVELRCDPISGHTALYWYRQSLGQGLEFLIYFQGNSAPDKSGLPSDRFSAERTGGSVSTLTIQRTQQEDSAVYLCASSPRWDRVGNNEKLFFGSGTQLSVL.

Comment on this clone: One end of the junction is discordant with germline, which a read error may explain. The chain joins TRBV7-7 to TRBJ2-5; possibly TRBD1 for D (6 bases). Germline loops: CDR1 SSHAT, CDR2 FNYEAQ (reference sequence). The CDR3 has 14 amino acids. Here the CDR3 reads CASSPRTAQETQYF. Here the CDR3 DNA reads TGTGCTAGCAGCCCTAGGACAGCGCAAGAGACCCAGTACTTC.

A single count supports this clone. The chain carries TRBV25-1 and TRBJ1-3, with TRBD1 matching 9 bases. This CDR3 contains 16 residues. Per germline, CDR1 MGHDK and CDR2 SYGVNS. V lost 4 bases and J lost 2; bases outside the gene matches: 6. CDR3 bases: TGTGCCAGCAGTGGTACAGGGGGCGCCCCTGGAAACACCATATATTTT. It translates to CASSGTGGAPGNTIYF.

The chain uses TRBV9 and TRBJ1-2, with TRBD1 identical over 10 bases. Germline V gene sequence: CDR1 SGDLS, CDR2 YYNGEE. The CDR3 sequence is 16 residues long. V was pared by 4 bases and J by 5 bases, with 11 bases of the junction left unmatched. This CDR3 is CASSPSDRGLGYGYTF. CDR3 DNA: TGTGCCAGCAGCCCCTCAGACAGGGGGCTGGGTTATGGCTACACCTTC.

This clone came up once. An end of the junction differs from the germline gene, which may be a read error. This chain joins TRBV7-7 and TRBJ2-5, with D perhaps matching TRBD2 (6 bases). The CDR3 runs to 13 residues. Germline V gene sequence: CDR1 SSHAT, CDR2 FNYEAQ (reference sequence). The CDR3 DNA sequence: TGTGCTAGCAGTAAACGGGAGCGTGAGACCCAGTACTTC. This sequence encodes CASSKRERETQYF.

J is TRBJ2-5 and V is TRBV7-8; 8 nucleotides agree with TRBD1. Gene TRBJ2-7 matches the end of the DNA better, so the J call may be wrong. The CDR3 runs to 15 residues. The V gene's germline CDR1 is SGHVS and CDR2 FQNEAQ. CDR3 DNA: TGTGCCAGCAGCACTACAGGGGGTCCAACCTACGAGCAGTACTTC. Translating it yields CASSTTGGPTYEQYF.

This rearrangement joins TRBV19 to TRBJ1-2; unclear D gene. Germline V gene data show CDR1 as LNHDA and CDR2 as SQIVND (reference sequence). The CDR3 spans 16 residues. V lost 4 bases, J lost 4 bases, and 19 bases lay in between. The CDR3 coding sequence is TGTGCCAGTAGTAGACGGTCGGCGGGGTCTATCTATGGCTACACCTTC. This gives the protein CASSRRSAGSIYGYTF. Based on the CDR3 plus reference TRBV19 and TRBJ1-2, the full variable domain is DGGITQSPKYLFRKEGQNVTLSCEQNLNHDAMYWYRQDPGQGLRLIYYSQIVNDFQKGDIAEGYSVSREKKESFPLTVTSAQKNPTAFYLCASSRRSAGSIYGYTFGSGTRLTVV.

The chain joins TRBV10-2 to TRBJ2-2, with D maybe TRBD1 (5 bases). This CDR3 is built from 15 residues. Germline-derived CDR1 and CDR2 are WSHSY and SAAADI. V lost 8 bases to trimming and J lost 6 bases, with 19 bases between them. The DNA of the CDR3 is TGCGCCAGCGCCCAAGGGGCAGTTCTTCCCGGGGAGCTGTTTTTT. Its translation: CASAQGAVLPGELFF.

The J gene is TRBJ1-4, the V gene TRBV2; 10 bases are a match to TRBD1. From germline, CDR1 is SNHLY and CDR2 FYNNEI. The CDR3 covers 14 residues. V gave up 3 bases and J gave up 6 bases; unmatched junction bases: 1. CDR3 in DNA: TGTGCCAGCAGTGACGACAGGGGGCATGAAAAACTGTTTTTT. Its translation: CASSDDRGHEKLFF.

The chain links TRBV9 to TRBJ1-4; D might be TRBD1 (5 bases). Trimming removed 4 bases from V and 7 bases from J, with 14 bases in between. This CDR3 has 14 residues. From germline, CDR1 is SGDLS and CDR2 YYNGEE. CDR3 DNA sequence: TGTGCCAGCAGCCCTCCCGGGGGGGTTGAAAAACTGTTTTTT. It encodes CASSPPGGVEKLFF.

This clone has a single count. V is TRBV27 and J is TRBJ1-2; the D gene is possibly TRBD1 (5 bases). Germline CDR1 reads MNHEY; CDR2 reads SMNVEV (reference sequence). This CDR3 spans 16 amino acids. V was shortened by 0 bases and J by 0 bases, with 11 bases between the two germline ends. CDR3 sequence (DNA): TGTGCCAGCAGTTTATCGACCCAGGGCGCTAACTATGGCTACACCTTC. Translated: CASSLSTQGANYGYTF.

J is TRBJ2-7 and V is TRBV11-1; 11 bases fit TRBD2. The germline V gene encodes CDR1 SGHAT and CDR2 FQDESV (reference sequence). V gave up 4 bases and J gave up 2 bases; unmatched junction bases: 10. The CDR3 runs 17 residues. CDR3 sequence reads: CASSSWGSGRAAYEQYF. The CDR3 DNA sequence: TGTGCCAGCAGCTCCTGGGGTAGCGGGAGGGCCGCCTACGAGCAGTACTTC.

This rearrangement joins TRBV5-1 to TRBJ2-5; 10 nucleotides align to TRBD2. The closer fit of TRBJ2-7 to the DNA end suggests the J call may be wrong. This CDR3 comprises 17 residues. Germline lookup yields CDR1 SGHRS and CDR2 YFSETQ. This CDR3 is CASSNSPTSGLPYEQYF. For the CDR3, the DNA is TGCGCCAGCAGTAACTCCCCGACTAGCGGGCTCCCCTACGAGCAGTACTTC.

V is TRBV5-1 and J is TRBJ2-1, with 7 positions matching TRBD1. This CDR3 is built from 14 residues. Germline V gene data show CDR1 as SGHRS and CDR2 as YFSETQ. Trimming cost V 2 bases and J 3 bases; bases outside gene matches: 2. The CDR3 reads CASSLGQDYNEQFF. CDR3 bases: TGCGCCAGCAGCTTAGGACAGGACTACAATGAGCAGTTCTTC.

V and J are TRBV11-3 and TRBJ2-1; 10 bases are shared with TRBD2. Germline values: CDR1 SGHNT, CDR2 YENEEA. The CDR3 covers 18 residues. V was clipped by 1 base and J by 0 bases; unmatched bases: 6. CDR3 sequence (DNA): TGTGCCAGCAGCTTAGGGCTAGCGGGGGACTACTCCTACAATGAGCAGTTCTTC. Translated, it gives CASSLGLAGDYSYNEQFF.

The chain combines TRBV19 with TRBJ2-7; the match to TRBD1 covers 11 bases. Unmatched junction bases numbered 4, after V lost 6 bases and J lost 0 bases. The CDR3 length is 15 residues. Per the germline V gene, CDR1 is LNHDA and CDR2 is SQIVND (reference sequence). DNA of the CDR3: TGTGCCAGTAGGGTCGGGACAGGGGGCTCCTACGAGCAGTACTTC. It encodes CASRVGTGGSYEQYF. Combining the CDR3 with reference TRBV19 and TRBJ2-7 gives the whole variable domain DGGITQSPKYLFRKEGQNVTLSCEQNLNHDAMYWYRQDPGQGLRLIYYSQIVNDFQKGDIAEGYSVSREKKESFPLTVTSAQKNPTAFYLCASRVGTGGSYEQYFGPGTRLTVT.

The V and J genes are TRBV4-3 and TRBJ2-5, with 9 bases fitting TRBD1. Germline V gene lookup returns CDR1 LGHNA and CDR2 YSLEER. J was trimmed by 4 bases and V by 2 bases; bases with no gene match: 14. This CDR3 spans 18 amino acids. This CDR3 is CASSQTTLRTGVGETQYF. The DNA for the CDR3 is TGCGCCAGCAGCCAAACAACCCTCCGGACAGGGGTGGGAGAGACCCAGTACTTC.

This clone occurred a few times. The same CDR3 is also encoded by other DNA sequences in this sample. The V gene is TRBV5-1, the J gene TRBJ1-2; 7 positions agree with TRBD1. V lost 0 bases, J lost 4 bases, and 3 bases stayed unmatched. CDR3 length: 14 residues. The germline V gene has CDR1 SGHRS and CDR2 YFSETQ. The CDR3 DNA is TGCGCCAGCAGCTTGGGACAGGGAGGCTATGGCTACACCTTC. As protein: CASSLGQGGYGYTF.